The entry that follows covers one T cell receptor (beta chain) sequence. Antigen unknown. CD45RO/CCR7/CD25/CD127/CD95/CD27 sorting isolated CD4+ naive, central memory, regulatory and stem cell-like memory cells. The CDR3 loop spans 15 amino acids. J lost 6 bases, V lost 5 bases, and 10 bases had no gene match. Germline V CDR1 and CDR2: SGHTA, FQGNSA. This sample is part of a study of beta chain features in type 1 diabetes. The study, taken as a whole, reports: All four CD4+ subsets of Type 1 diabetes patients contained TCRB CDR3s that were moderately but significantly shorter. Comparison showed that naive, central memory and Treg TCRB repertoires appeared more similar among patients than among healthy donors. VDJ junctions in type 1 diabetes patients carried more deletions and fewer insertions.

Since all of the isolated RNA was reverse transcribed, expressed TCRB transcripts were what got sequenced. Naive, central memory and regulatory T cell samples produced a mean of about 3.4 million reads. This table comes from immunoSEQ multiplex PCR, and its TCRdb copy is limited to in-frame clones, with some not included. The sample has about 650,000 clones, around 12% seen once. This receptor was obtained from a man in his thirties or forties with type 1 diabetes. What was sequenced was naive CD4+ T cells from blood. The genes are TRBV7-2 and TRBJ2-3; TRBD2 agrees at 8 bases. In DNA, the CDR3 is TGTGCCAGCAGCCCTGGACTAGCTCTGTCTGATACGCAGTATTTT. It is translated as CASSPGLALSDTQYF.